This TCR beta chain was recorded in a study of blood T cell repertoires in COVID-19. Germline CDR1 MDHEN, CDR2 SYDVKM. The CDR3 length is 12 residues. Between the trimmed V and J ends, which lost 5 bases and 12 bases, there was a span of 16 bases. Clones were sequenced by immunoSEQ multiplex PCR, and TCRdb holds only the in-frame ones, with some missing. Of approximately 210,000 clones in the sample, roughly nine tenths were seen once. The source material was peripheral blood. The clonotype was recovered from a man younger than 40 with acute or convalescent COVID-19. The chain couples TRBV28 to TRBJ1-1; D perhaps matches TRBD1 (6 bases). This CDR3 reads CASSILTGRTFF. The CDR3 DNA reads as TGTGCCAGCAGTATATTAACAGGGCGCACTTTCTTT.